The 11 T cell receptor beta chains given below trace back to one sample, sequenced in a study of beta chain features in type 1 diabetes (dated by TCRdb to the late 2010s). Libraries came from the immunoSEQ multiplex PCR assay. All of the isolated RNA was reverse transcribed with the High Capacity cDNA Reverse Transcription Kit, so expressed TCRB transcripts were sequenced. Sourced from immuneACCESS, this table was stored by TCRdb with only in-frame sequences that have V and J called. A share of the clones is absent; for the studies checked, an unresolved V gene accounts for under half, and the remainder has no known explanation. The table for this sample lists around 500,000 clones; approximately 28% of them were counted only once. Of the sample, about 0.065% is held by the ten largest clones. Sequencing was carried out using naive CD4+ T cells from blood. Reading the label with the study, this specimen's cell subset or site is: true naive CD4+ T cells. These receptors were taken from a man between 18 and 29 years old in good health.

This clone has a handful of counts. Other DNA sequences in this sample translate to the same CDR3. The chain combines TRBV20-1 with TRBJ2-7; D call uncertain. Germline V gives CDR1 DFQATT, CDR2 SNEGSKA (reference sequence). V lost 6 bases and J lost 4, with 10 bases in between. The CDR3 sequence is 11 residues long. CDR3: CSARGPYEQYF. DNA for the CDR3: TGCAGTGCCCGTGGCCCTTACGAGCAGTACTTC.

The CDR3 protein is CASSRTSRGDEQFF. In DNA, the CDR3 is TGTGCCAGCAGCAGGACTAGCAGAGGAGATGAGCAGTTCTTC. This chain joins TRBV7-8 and TRBJ2-1; 8 nucleotides match TRBD2. The length of the CDR3 is 14 residues. Looked up from germline, CDR1 is SGHVS and CDR2 is FQNEAQ. The ends lost 5 bases at V and 8 bases at J; junction bases unmatched: 8.

This clone appeared a few times. The V and J genes are TRBV9 and TRBJ2-1; D unresolved. The V end was cut by 1 base, the J end by 3 bases, with 11 bases between. This CDR3 is 15 amino acids long. Germline lookup yields CDR1 SGDLS and CDR2 YYNGEE. The DNA for the CDR3 is TGTGCCAGCAGCGTATTGCTAGATGGCTACAATGAGCAGTTCTTC. As protein: CASSVLLDGYNEQFF.

This clone has only one observation. The chain employs TRBV2 and TRBJ2-2, with TRBD1 matching 7 bases. Trimming at V came to 6 bases and at J to 6 bases, leaving 7 bases not matched to a gene. This CDR3 contains 14 residues. Germline CDR1 is SNHLY and CDR2 is FYNNEI. CDR3 sequence reads: CASRADRAAGELFF. CDR3 DNA: TGTGCCAGCAGAGCCGACAGGGCGGCCGGGGAGCTGTTTTTT. Full variable domain (outside the CDR3, taken from reference TRBV2 and TRBJ2-2): EPEVTQTPSHQVTQMGQEVILRCVPISNHLYFYWYRQILGQKVEFLVSFYNNEISEKSEIFDDQFSVERPDGSNFTLKIRSTKLEDSAMYFCASRADRAAGELFFGEGSRLTVL.

The V and J genes are TRBV27 and TRBJ2-7; possible D gene TRBD1, 6 bases. CDR3 length equals 14 residues. Looked up from germline, CDR1 is MNHEY and CDR2 is SMNVEV (reference sequence). V lost 5 bases and J 7 bases, leaving 18 bases between the germline ends. CDR3 DNA sequence: TGTGCCAGCAGTCCCCGGACAGAGCCTTGGGAGCAGTACTTC. This encodes CASSPRTEPWEQYF.

The J gene is TRBJ2-5, the V gene TRBV4-2; 12 nucleotides match TRBD2. This CDR3 is 19 amino acids long. Germline-derived CDR1 and CDR2 are LGHNA and YNFKEQ. V was clipped by 0 bases and J by 1 base; unmatched bases: 9. The CDR3 sequence: CASSQEPWTSGITQETQYF. The CDR3 nucleotides are TGTGCCAGCAGCCAAGAACCCTGGACTAGCGGGATAACCCAAGAGACCCAGTACTTC.

This clone was detected a few times. The chain carries TRBV7-2 and TRBJ2-5; 7 nucleotides match TRBD1. With V trimmed by 6 bases and J by 1 base, 2 bases remained unmatched. CDR1 is SGHTA, CDR2 FQGNSA, per germline. The CDR3 has 13 amino acids. This chain's CDR3 is CASRRGLQETQYF. The CDR3 region has the DNA TGTGCCAGCAGGAGGGGGCTCCAAGAGACCCAGTACTTC.

This clone was detected a few times. The chain has TRBV30 and TRBJ2-3; D is uncertain. V dropped 0 bases and J dropped 4 bases, with 5 bases sitting between them. This CDR3 has 12 residues. The germline CDR1 and CDR2 sequences are GTSNPN and SVGIG (reference sequence). CDR3 DNA sequence: TGTGCCTGGAGTGTACGGTCAGATACGCAGTATTTT. Its protein product is CAWSVRSDTQYF. Full variable domain (remainder filled in from reference TRBV30 and TRBJ2-3): SQTIHQWPATLVQPVGSPLSLECTVEGTSNPNLYWYRQAAGRGLQLLFYSVGIGQISSEVPQNLSASRPQDRQFILSSKKLLLSDSGFYLCAWSVRSDTQYFGPGTRLTVL.

The rearrangement uses TRBV28 and TRBJ2-2, with D hard to call. This CDR3 contains 15 residues. The germline CDR1 and CDR2 sequences are MDHEN and SYDVKM. With 2 bases removed from V and 5 bases from J, the gap between germline ends came to 12 bases. The DNA for the CDR3 is TGTGCCAGCAGTTTAGTGGCAGGAAGAACCGGGGAGCTGTTTTTT. Its protein product is CASSLVAGRTGELFF.

This clone was counted between two and nine times. The chain combines TRBV29-1 with TRBJ2-5, with TRBD2 matching over 8 bases. From germline, CDR1 is SQVTM and CDR2 ANQGSEA. The length of the CDR3 is 13 residues. The V segment lost 7 bases and the J segment 0 bases; nucleotides outside the gene matches: 4. CDR3 DNA sequence: TGCAGCGCTCCGGGACTAGACCAAGAGACCCAGTACTTC. As protein: CSAPGLDQETQYF.

This chain links TRBV7-9 with TRBJ2-7, with D perhaps assigned TRBD1 or TRBD2 (5 bases each). This CDR3 comprises 14 residues. CDR1 and CDR2 from the germline V gene are SEHNR and FQNEAQ (reference sequence). Between the trimmed V and J ends, which lost 5 bases and 6 bases, there was a span of 17 bases. The CDR3 DNA reads as TGTGCCAGCAGCGCCTTGGGACCCGCACGCGAGCAGTACTTC. It encodes CASSALGPAREQYF.